This TCR beta chain was sequenced for a study of response to subunit inactivated influenza vaccine (dated by TCRdb to 2016 to 2019). About the study as a whole: The study used deep quantitative T cell receptor repertoire profiling to track responses to a trivalent subunit inactivated influenza vaccine. Summary of the overall study and its limitations: According to the authors, only a limited number of new T cells may be recruited by each seasonal influenza vaccination.

The CDR3 holds 16 amino acids from the cysteine to the phenylalanine. The only DNA kept is the CDR3, 48 bases in frame from the first base. V is cut by 0 bases and J by 0 bases, and the space between the germline ends is 11 bases. According to the germline V gene, CDR1 reads SGHDT and CDR2 reads YYEEEE. Library preparation was by RT-PCR. Sequencing relied on an Illumina HiSeq 2500. Clones were called with MiXCR by TCRdb after fastp trimmed the public reads at Q25, and only in-frame beta chains were retained. Rows merge per CDR3 protein into single entries with the most common DNA and genes. This sample is represented by about 610,000 distinct CDR3 sequences; about 14% of them were singletons. Of the sample, more than 9.5% falls within the top ten clones. This clonotype occurred a few times. It lacks a known antigen. Base qualities are not recorded, but no much larger clone differs from it by a single base.

The V gene is TRBV5-6 and the J gene is TRBJ2-3; the D region possibly corresponds to TRBD1 (5 bases align). The sequencing here drew on PBMCs from blood, taken approximately 12 days after vaccination. The sequence was collected from a man aged 45-65 years who received an inactivated influenza vaccine. Donor details come from another sample of the same person, matched by shared clones. The sequence in DNA is TGTGCCAGCAGCTTGGTGACCCGGACAAGCACAGATACGCAGTATTTT. Protein translation: CASSLVTRTSTDTQYF.